The rows below give T cell receptor beta chains drawn from one sample of a study of shared clonotypes between healthy human individuals. Produced via immunoSEQ multiplex PCR; TCRdb's table is partial and in-frame only. The sample shows about 2,200,000 clones, 90% to 95% of them seen only once. Sequenced input: naive CD8+ T cells from PBMCs. These receptors all stem from a man aged 18 to 29 in good health. Some clones in this sample may be carry-over from other donors' samples. The CDR3 runs from the conserved cysteine through the conserved F or W. The order of the fields is J gene, CDR3 length, clone size, V gene, D gene, CDR3 protein, CDR3 DNA. D genes are given only for firm matches. The listing skips clone size in some rows; elsewhere it reads once, few, many or a size class.

>TRBJ1-2|12|-|TRBV11-2|-
CASSPSGYGYTF
TGTGCCAGCAGCCCATCGGGTTATGGCTACACCTTC
>TRBJ1-2|13|-|TRBV28|-
CASSFFRSYGYTF
TGTGCCAGCAGTTTTTTCAGGAGCTATGGCTACACCTTC
>TRBJ1-1|13|-|TRBV5-6|-
CASSLGQVYEAFF
TGTGCCAGCAGCTTGGGACAGGTATATGAAGCTTTCTTT
>TRBJ2-1|14|-|TRBV5-1|TRBD2
CASSYGLADNEQFF
TGCGCCAGCAGCTACGGACTAGCGGACAATGAGCAGTTCTTC
>TRBJ1-1|13|-|TRBV27|-
CASSLGTNTEAFF
TGTGCCAGCAGTCTTGGCACGAACACTGAAGCTTTCTTT
>TRBJ1-4|16|-|TRBV2|-
CASSEALWVLREKLFF
TGTGCCAGCAGTGAAGCGCTTTGGGTACTCAGAGAAAAACTGTTTTTT
>TRBJ1-2|17|-|TRBV28|-
CASRFRDLRTANYGYTF
TGTGCCAGCAGATTCAGGGACCTCCGAACAGCTAACTATGGCTACACCTTC
>TRBJ1-5|16|-|TRBV19|-
CASSMPSGYSNQPQHF
TGTGCCAGTAGTATGCCGAGTGGGTATAGCAATCAGCCCCAGCATTTT
>TRBJ2-7|16|once|TRBV7-9|TRBD1
CASSLGRGQGSDEQYF
TGTGCCAGCAGCTTAGGTAGGGGACAGGGGTCGGACGAGCAGTACTTC
>TRBJ2-2|15|-|TRBV19|TRBD2
CASSILRGSAGELFF
TGTGCCAGTAGTATATTACGCGGGAGTGCCGGGGAGCTGTTTTTT
>TRBJ2-5|18|-|TRBV2|TRBD1
CASSENHFGTVYQETQYF
TGTGCCAGCAGTGAAAACCATTTCGGGACAGTATACCAAGAGACCCAGTACTTC
>TRBJ2-7|14|once|TRBV13|-
CASSLAELTYEQYF
TGTGCCAGCAGCTTAGCGGAATTAACCTACGAGCAGTACTTC
>TRBJ1-2|15|-|TRBV6-5|TRBD1
CASRPRQGVTYGYTF
TGTGCCAGCAGACCTCGACAGGGGGTTACCTATGGCTACACCTTC
>TRBJ2-7|15|-|TRBV4-1|TRBD2
CASSQNLADSYEQYF
TGCGCCAGCAGCCAAAACCTAGCGGACTCCTACGAGCAGTACTTC
>TRBJ1-5|15|-|TRBV6-4|-
CASSEWGDTNQPQHF
TGTGCCAGCAGTGAATGGGGAGACACCAATCAGCCCCAGCATTTT
>TRBJ1-3|16|-|TRBV2|-
CAGKKASGLLGNTIYF
TGTGCCGGAAAGAAGGCCAGCGGATTATTGGGAAACACCATATATTTT
>TRBJ2-3|12|-|TRBV7-9|-
CASSSHSDTQYF
TGTGCCAGCAGCTCACACTCGGATACGCAGTATTTT
>TRBJ2-7|17|-|TRBV4-3|TRBD1
CASSQGLPGQGPYEQYF
TGCGCCAGCAGCCAAGGTTTACCGGGACAGGGTCCCTACGAGCAGTACTTC
>TRBJ2-1|16|-|TRBV27|-
CASSSGQTVSYNEQFF
TGTGCCAGCAGTTCGGGGCAGACCGTGTCCTACAATGAGCAGTTCTTC
>TRBJ1-1|15|-|TRBV7-6|-
CASSFGTGIRTEAFF
TGTGCCAGCAGCTTTGGGACCGGGATAAGGACTGAAGCTTTCTTT
>TRBJ1-1|12|-|TRBV5-1|-
CASSLDREEAFF
TGCGCCAGCAGCTTGGACAGGGAAGAAGCTTTCTTT
>TRBJ2-7|14|once|TRBV7-2|TRBD2
CASSQGLAGDEQYF
TGTGCCAGCAGCCAGGGACTAGCGGGAGATGAGCAGTACTTC
>TRBJ2-1|15|-|TRBV15|TRBD2
CATSRGRGRDNEQFF
TGTGCCACCAGCAGAGGACGCGGGAGGGACAATGAGCAGTTCTTC
>TRBJ1-1|17|-|TRBV18|TRBD1
CASSPVLGGTENTEAFF
TGTGCCAGCTCACCAGTGCTTGGAGGGACAGAGAATACTGAAGCTTTCTTT
>TRBJ2-2|15|-|TRBV19|-
CASSILGEGAGELFF
TGTGCCAGTAGTATTTTGGGGGAAGGCGCCGGGGAGCTGTTTTTT
>TRBJ2-5|13|-|TRBV5-6|-
CASSPRGSETQYF
TGTGCCAGCAGCCCCAGGGGATCCGAGACCCAGTACTTC
>TRBJ2-7|19|-|TRBV4-1|-
CASSPGMVAIRVGSYEQYF
TGCGCCAGCAGCCCAGGGATGGTAGCTATACGGGTAGGGTCCTACGAGCAGTACTTC
>TRBJ1-1|15|-|TRBV9|-
CASSHSRGANTEAFF
TGTGCCAGCAGCCACTCTAGGGGGGCGAACACTGAAGCTTTCTTT
>TRBJ1-1|13|-|TRBV5-4|-
CASSLSVNTEAFF
TGTGCCAGCAGCTTATCAGTGAACACTGAAGCTTTCTTT
>TRBJ2-1|14|-|TRBV7-3|-
CASSRRAGYNEQFF
TGTGCCAGCAGCCGTAGGGCGGGGTACAATGAGCAGTTCTTC
>TRBJ1-5|17|-|TRBV28|-
CASTPLRPDSFNQPQHF
TGTGCCAGCACCCCTCTCCGCCCGGACAGCTTCAATCAGCCCCAGCATTTT
>TRBJ2-7|15|-|TRBV28|-
CASSPRTARFHEQYF
TGTGCCAGCAGTCCGCGGACAGCCCGGTTTCACGAGCAGTACTTC
>TRBJ2-1|16|once|TRBV5-4|TRBD2
CASSFGLAGEGNEQFF
TGTGCCAGCAGCTTCGGACTAGCGGGAGAGGGAAATGAGCAGTTCTTC
>TRBJ1-5|16|few|TRBV19|-
CASSITRGMSNQPQHF
TGTGCCAGTAGTATAACTCGAGGGATGAGCAATCAGCCCCAGCATTTT
>TRBJ1-1|12|-|TRBV7-9|-
CASSPGPGEAFF
TGTGCCAGCAGCCCAGGACCAGGGGAAGCTTTCTTT
>TRBJ2-1|14|-|TRBV27|-
CASSPTGTRNEQFF
TGTGCCAGCAGTCCCACCGGGACTCGTAATGAGCAGTTCTTC
>TRBJ2-7|13|-|TRBV7-9|TRBD2
CASSLVRGDEQYF
TGTGCCAGCAGCTTAGTTCGGGGGGACGAGCAGTACTTC
>TRBJ2-5|15|-|TRBV30|TRBD2
CAWSGLAGFKETQYF
TGTGCCTGGAGTGGACTAGCGGGATTCAAAGAGACCCAGTACTTC
>TRBJ1-1|14|-|TRBV27|TRBD1
CASSLRDRNTEAFF
TGTGCCAGCAGTTTAAGGGACAGAAACACTGAAGCTTTCTTT
>TRBJ2-5|13|-|TRBV13|TRBD2
CASSPGGMETQYF
TGTGCCAGCAGCCCCGGGGGGATGGAGACCCAGTACTTC
>TRBJ1-2|16|-|TRBV10-3|TRBD1
CAISESRQGKSKGYTF
TGTGCCATCAGTGAGTCGAGACAGGGGAAATCGAAAGGCTACACCTTC
>TRBJ1-2|15|once|TRBV28|-
CASSLPGDRLYGYTF
TGTGCCAGCAGTTTACCTGGAGACAGGCTCTATGGCTACACCTTC
>TRBJ1-1|11|few|TRBV19|-
CASSNAPEAFF
TGTGCCAGTAGTAACGCCCCGGAAGCTTTCTTT
>TRBJ2-3|15|-|TRBV10-1|TRBD1
CASSDRLGSADTQYF
TGCGCCAGTTCGGACAGGCTGGGATCGGCAGATACGCAGTATTTT
>TRBJ1-5|13|once|TRBV27|TRBD1
CASSGDRYQPQHF
TGTGCCAGCAGTGGGGACAGGTATCAGCCCCAGCATTTT
>TRBJ2-7|11|-|TRBV6-5|-
CASSPGIEQYF
TGTGCCAGCAGTCCCGGAATCGAGCAGTACTTC
>TRBJ2-7|19|-|TRBV27|-
CASSFLSPETGPTSYEQYF
TGTGCCAGCAGTTTTCTCTCGCCGGAAACAGGGCCCACATCCTACGAGCAGTACTTC
>TRBJ2-5|17|-|TRBV11-2|TRBD2
CASSLLLAGVGGETQYF
TGTGCCAGCAGCTTATTGCTAGCGGGAGTGGGAGGAGAGACCCAGTACTTC